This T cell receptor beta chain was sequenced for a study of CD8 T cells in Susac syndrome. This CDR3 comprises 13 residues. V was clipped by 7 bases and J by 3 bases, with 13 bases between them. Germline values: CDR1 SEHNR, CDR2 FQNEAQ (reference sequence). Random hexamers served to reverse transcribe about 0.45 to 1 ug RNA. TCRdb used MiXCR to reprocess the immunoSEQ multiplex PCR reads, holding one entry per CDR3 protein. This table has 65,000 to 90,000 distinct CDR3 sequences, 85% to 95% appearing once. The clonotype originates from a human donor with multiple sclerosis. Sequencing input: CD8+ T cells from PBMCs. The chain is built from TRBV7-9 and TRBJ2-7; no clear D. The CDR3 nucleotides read TGTGCCAGCACCCGTGACGGGTTCTACGAGCAGTACTTC. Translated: CASTRDGFYEQYF. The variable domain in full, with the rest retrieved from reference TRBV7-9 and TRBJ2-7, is DTGVSQNPRHKITKRGQNVTFRCDPISEHNRLYWYRQTLGQGPEFLTYFQNEAQLEKSRLLSDRFSAERPKGSFSTLEIQRTEQGDSAMYLCASTRDGFYEQYFGPGTRLTVT.